The clone carrying this TCR beta chain has only a few counts. Its antigen remains unidentified. The CDR3 is 14 amino acids. Germline loops: CDR1 LNHDA, CDR2 SQIVND (reference sequence). Trimming took off 9 bases at V and 6 bases at J, with 18 bases between the two ends. This entry is derived from a study of beta chain features in type 1 diabetes. The study reverse transcribed the entire isolated RNA, so it sequenced expressed TCRB transcripts. Sequenced by immunoSEQ multiplex PCR; TCRdb stores in-frame clones only, minus some. In the table there are 100,000 to 150,000 clones, 7.5% to 9.5% of which are singletons. Study-wide findings and caveats: The naive, central memory and Treg TCRB repertoires of patients appeared to be more similar to one another than those of healthy donors. Shortening that was moderate but significant affected the TCRB CDR3s of Type 1 diabetes patients in all four CD4+ subsets.

The V call is TRBV19, the J call TRBJ2-1; possibly TRBD1 for D (5 bases). This TCR derives from a man aged 25 to 45 with type 1 diabetes. Sequencing was carried out using central memory CD4+ T cells from blood. CDR3 nucleotides: TGTGCCAGCTCCGAAGACGACAGTTCCAATGAGCAGTTCTTC. Translation: CASSEDDSSNEQFF.